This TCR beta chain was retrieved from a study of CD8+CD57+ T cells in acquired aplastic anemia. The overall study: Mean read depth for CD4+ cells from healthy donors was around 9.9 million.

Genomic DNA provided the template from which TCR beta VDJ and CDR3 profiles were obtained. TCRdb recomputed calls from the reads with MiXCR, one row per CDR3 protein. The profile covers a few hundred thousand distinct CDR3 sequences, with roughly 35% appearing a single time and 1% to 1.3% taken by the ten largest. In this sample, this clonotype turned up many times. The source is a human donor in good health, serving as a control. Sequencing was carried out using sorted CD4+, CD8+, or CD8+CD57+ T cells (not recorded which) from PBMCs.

The CDR3 region is CASRNDRRGYTF. The CDR3 DNA is TGTGCCAGCAGAAATGACAGACGGGGCTACACCTTC. The chain joins TRBV12-3 or TRBV12-4 to TRBJ1-2; maybe TRBD1 (5 bases). The V end lost 6 bases, the J end lost 8 bases, and 13 bases lay between the germline ends. The CDR3 loop spans 12 amino acids.